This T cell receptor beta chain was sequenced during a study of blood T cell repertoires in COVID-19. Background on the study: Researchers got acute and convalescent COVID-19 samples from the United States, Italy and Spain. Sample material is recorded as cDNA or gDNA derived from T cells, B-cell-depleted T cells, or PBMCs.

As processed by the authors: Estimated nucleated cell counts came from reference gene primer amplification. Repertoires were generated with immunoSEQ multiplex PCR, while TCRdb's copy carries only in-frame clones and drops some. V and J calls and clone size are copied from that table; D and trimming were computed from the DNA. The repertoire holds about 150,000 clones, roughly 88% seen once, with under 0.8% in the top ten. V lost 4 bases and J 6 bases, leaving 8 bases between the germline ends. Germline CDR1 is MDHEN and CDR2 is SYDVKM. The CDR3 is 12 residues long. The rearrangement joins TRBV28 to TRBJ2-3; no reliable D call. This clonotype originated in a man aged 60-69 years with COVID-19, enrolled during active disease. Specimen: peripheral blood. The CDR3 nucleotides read TGTGCCAGCAGTTCGGTGATCGATACGCAGTATTTT. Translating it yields CASSSVIDTQYF.